The source of this T cell receptor (beta chain) is a study of beta chain features in type 1 diabetes. Turning to this clone: Its specificity is not known.

Study outcomes and limitations: Moderately but significantly shorter TCRB CDR3s were found in Type 1 diabetes patients in all four CD4+ subsets.

Expressed TCRB transcripts were sequenced because the entire RNA isolate underwent reverse transcription. TCRdb keeps only in-frame clones here, not all; method: immunoSEQ multiplex PCR. The profile covers tens of thousands of clones, with under 55% appearing a single time and 1.4% taken by the ten largest. This CDR3 spans 15 amino acids. From germline, CDR1 is GTSNPN and CDR2 SVGIG (reference sequence). V was clipped by 1 base and J by 8 bases, with 18 bases between them. Material: Tregs from blood. J is TRBJ2-1 and V is TRBV30, with a weak D call TRBD2 (5 bases). The clonotype was recovered from a man aged 25 to 40 with type 1 diabetes. This CDR3 reads CAWSGSKGVWDEQFF. CDR3 in DNA: TGTGCCTGGAGTGGTAGCAAGGGAGTGTGGGATGAGCAGTTCTTC.